This T cell receptor beta chain was captured in a study of blood T cell repertoires in COVID-19. The overall study: From the United States, Italy and Spain came samples of acute and convalescent COVID-19. The analysed material was cDNA or gDNA that came from T cells, B-cell-depleted T cells, or PBMCs.

Original analysis: From reference gene primer amplification, estimates of nucleated cell counts were derived. TCRdb's table, derived via immunoSEQ multiplex PCR, lists solely in-frame clones and lacks some. That table furnishes V, J and clone size, whereas the DNA furnished D and trimming. The table has roughly 330,000 clones, approximately 86% seen once. CDR1 and CDR2 from the germline V gene are SGHAT and FQNNGV. The CDR3 runs 13 residues. Deletions cut 3 bases from V and 5 bases from J, with 9 bases between. Seattle patient enrollment occurred during active infection, with longitudinal follow-up thereafter.

Sequencing was performed on peripheral blood. This clonotype originated in a man aged 30 to 45 with COVID-19, enrolled during active disease. V is TRBV11-2 and J is TRBJ2-3; D not certain. CDR3 coding DNA: TGTGCCAGCAGCTTTACTAATAGAGATACGCAGTATTTT. This translates into CASSFTNRDTQYF. Complete variable domain (other parts from reference TRBV11-2 and TRBJ2-3): EAGVAQSPRYKIIEKRQSVAFWCNPISGHATLYWYQQILGQGPKLLIQFQNNGVVDDSQLPKDRFSAERLKGVDSTLKIQPAKLEDSAVYLCASSFTNRDTQYFGPGTRLTVL.